This entry lists 28 T cell receptor beta chains sequenced from one sample in a study of T cells expressing NK-cell markers (dated by TCRdb to about 2020). Libraries came from 5' RACE. The data were produced on an Illumina HiSeq 2000. The reads underwent TCRdb reprocessing, giving one record for each CDR3 protein sequence and no DNA. The record for this sample contains around 380,000 distinct CDR3 sequences. About 10% of the sample belongs to the ten largest clones. The sample comprised blood T cells: a sorted CD56 or NKG2C T cell subset, CD4+ or CD8+ T cells, or bulk PBMC T cells (not recorded which). The source is a woman aged 45-65 years in good health. Donor details come from another sample of the same person, matched by shared clones.

The chain combines TRBV7-2 with TRBJ2-5; TCRdb proposes TRBD1, but this gene call is untestable without DNA. CDR3 length equals 14 residues. Germline CDR1 reads SGHTA; CDR2 reads FQGNSA. This CDR3 reads CASSSRDWEETQYF. The full variable domain, its missing parts supplied by reference TRBV7-2 and TRBJ2-5, is GAGVSQSPSNKVTEKGKDVELRCDPISGHTALYWYRQSLGQGLEFLIYFQGNSAPDKSGLPSDRFSAERTGGSVSTLTIQRTQQEDSAVYLCASSSRDWEETQYFGPGTRLLVL.

J is TRBJ1-4 and V is TRBV6-5. CDR3 length: 12 amino acids. Germline values: CDR1 MNHEY, CDR2 SVGAGI. This chain's CDR3 is CASSGSGEKLFF.

The J gene is TRBJ2-1, the V gene TRBV29-1; TCRdb names TRBD2, which stays unverified in the absence of DNA. The CDR3 consists of 12 residues. Germline V gene sequence: CDR1 SQVTM, CDR2 ANQGSEA. The CDR3 loop is CSVHGSYNEQFF.

V gene TRBV5-1 combines with J gene TRBJ2-1; without DNA, the TCRdb call of TRBD2 cannot be checked. Germline V gene sequence: CDR1 SGHRS, CDR2 YFSETQ. The length of the CDR3 is 14 residues. The chain's CDR3 is CASSPAGSAYEQFF. Full variable domain (missing parts from reference TRBV5-1 and TRBJ2-1): KAGVTQTPRYLIKTRGQQVTLSCSPISGHRSVSWYQQTPGQGLQFLFEYFSETQRNKGNFPGRFSGRQFSNSRSEMNVSTLELGDSALYLCASSPAGSAYEQFFGPGTRLTVL.

The V and J genes are TRBV5-1 and TRBJ1-2; TCRdb's assignment of TRBD1 cannot be checked, as there is no DNA. The germline CDR1 and CDR2 sequences are SGHRS and YFSETQ. The CDR3 has 14 residues. The CDR3 sequence is CASSLRSGDFGYTF.

The genes are TRBV28 and TRBJ1-1; with no DNA, the TCRdb D assignment of TRBD1 cannot be verified. The germline gives CDR1 MDHEN, CDR2 SYDVKM. The CDR3 totals 13 residues. Here the CDR3 reads CASSPDRALEAFF.

The chain joins TRBV7-3 to TRBJ2-1; TCRdb designates TRBD2, a call that cannot be tested without DNA. In germline, CDR1 is SGHTA, CDR2 FQGTGA. The CDR3 is 16 amino acids. CDR3 residues: CASSLTPSGSFHEQFF.

This chain joins TRBV5-6 and TRBJ2-2; TCRdb calls TRBD1, which cannot be checked without DNA. CDR3 length: 16 amino acids. Germline CDR1 and CDR2: SGHDT and YYEEEE. CDR3 protein: CASSFLGTANTGELFF.

This rearrangement joins TRBV9 to TRBJ2-3. Germline CDR1 and CDR2: SGDLS and YYNGEE. This CDR3 is 16 amino acids long. This chain's CDR3 is CASASDAYSSTDTQYF.

The rearrangement links TRBV20-1 to TRBJ1-2; TCRdb's assignment of TRBD1 cannot be checked, as there is no DNA. The CDR3 is 14 residues long. Germline CDR1 is DFQATT and CDR2 is SNEGSKA (reference sequence). CDR3: CSARGGAQDYGYTF.

This chain uses TRBV15 with TRBJ1-5. This CDR3 spans 18 amino acids. Germline values: CDR1 LNHNV, CDR2 YYDKDF (reference sequence). CDR3 in amino acids: CATSRDPRRKVRNQPQHF.

This sequence joins TRBV20-1 and TRBJ1-4; TCRdb's D gene call, TRBD1, goes unchecked for lack of DNA. The CDR3 consists of 12 residues. CDR1 and CDR2 (germline): DFQATT, SNEGSKA (reference sequence). CDR3 in amino acids: CSGTGENEKLFF.

The chain combines TRBV24-1 with TRBJ2-1; lacking DNA, the TRBD1 call made by TCRdb goes unchecked. The length of the CDR3 is 18 residues. Germline V CDR1 and CDR2: KGHDR, SFDVKD. CDR3 protein: CATSDPDRGPLSYNEQFF.

The chain carries TRBV20-1 and TRBJ2-1; the TCRdb call, TRBD2, lacks DNA for checking. The CDR3 has 14 residues. Looked up from germline, CDR1 is DFQATT and CDR2 is SNEGSKA (reference sequence). The CDR3 loop reads CSAAGLAGPGEQFF.

The chain has TRBV5-1 and TRBJ1-1; without DNA, the TCRdb call of TRBD1 cannot be checked. This CDR3 comprises 16 residues. CDR1 and CDR2 (germline): SGHRS, YFSETQ. The CDR3: CASSLDETGGNTEAFF.

The chain uses TRBV7-2 and TRBJ1-2; checking the TCRdb D call of TRBD1 is not possible without DNA. CDR1 and CDR2 (germline): SGHTA, FQGNSA. The CDR3 runs to 16 residues. The CDR3 reads CASKTGQGVVRDGYTF.

This chain uses TRBV7-8 with TRBJ2-1; with no DNA, the TCRdb D assignment of TRBD2 cannot be verified. The CDR3 loop spans 14 amino acids. Germline V gene lookup returns CDR1 SGHVS and CDR2 FQNEAQ. The CDR3 loop is CASSASPSGPEQFF.

V usage is TRBV5-5 and J usage is TRBJ2-3. Per the germline V gene, CDR1 is SGHKS and CDR2 is YYEKEE (reference sequence). This CDR3 has 17 amino acids. The CDR3 sequence is CASSLTWVMRTTDTQYF.

V usage is TRBV27 and J usage is TRBJ1-1; the D call from TCRdb, TRBD1, cannot be confirmed without DNA. Germline V lookup: CDR1 MNHEY, CDR2 SMNVEV (reference sequence). This CDR3 contains 17 residues. CDR3 in amino acids: CASSFIGAKTMNTEAFF.

The chain links TRBV2 to TRBJ2-1; the D gene TCRdb calls, TRBD2, cannot be checked with no DNA. The V gene's germline CDR1 is SNHLY and CDR2 FYNNEI. This CDR3 has 16 amino acids. CDR3 in amino acids: CASSEGISGRHNEQFF. Using reference TRBV2 and TRBJ2-1 for the parts outside the CDR3, the full variable domain is EPEVTQTPSHQVTQMGQEVILRCVPISNHLYFYWYRQILGQKVEFLVSFYNNEISEKSEIFDDQFSVERPDGSNFTLKIRSTKLEDSAMYFCASSEGISGRHNEQFFGPGTRLTVL.

V usage is TRBV20-1 and J usage is TRBJ1-1. Germline CDR1 reads DFQATT; CDR2 reads SNEGSKA (reference sequence). The CDR3 covers 14 residues. The CDR3 spells CSAGRMDFHTEAFF.

The V and J genes are TRBV10-2 and TRBJ2-7; TCRdb's assignment of TRBD1 cannot be checked, as there is no DNA. The germline CDR1 and CDR2 sequences are WSHSY and SAAADI. The CDR3 covers 12 residues. CDR3 protein: CASGGGPYEQYF.

The CDR3 reads CASSPDYGEWAKNIQYF. The chain is built from TRBV7-9 and TRBJ2-4; with no DNA, the TCRdb D assignment of TRBD2 cannot be verified. The CDR3 contains 17 residues. Germline CDR1 is SEHNR and CDR2 is FQNEAQ (reference sequence).

The J gene is TRBJ1-5, the V gene TRBV27. The germline CDR1 and CDR2 sequences are MNHEY and SMNVEV (reference sequence). This CDR3 comprises 15 residues. Here the CDR3 reads CASSFRPNSNQPQHF.

The chain employs TRBV29-1 and TRBJ2-1; TCRdb gives TRBD1 as the D gene, but with no DNA this cannot be confirmed. CDR3 size: 16 residues. CDR1 is SQVTM and CDR2 is ANQGSEA in the germline V gene. CDR3 residues: CSVEGKQGHSYNEQFF.

The CDR3 here is CASSYDRAVGELFF. The chain is built from TRBV11-2 and TRBJ2-2; the D call from TCRdb, TRBD1, cannot be confirmed without DNA. Germline values: CDR1 SGHAT, CDR2 FQNNGV. CDR3 length: 14 residues.

V usage is TRBV11-2 and J usage is TRBJ2-5; TCRdb calls TRBD1, which cannot be checked without DNA. CDR1 is SGHAT, CDR2 FQNNGV, per germline. There are 18 residues in the CDR3. The CDR3 loop is CASSLDGGTGSYQETQYF.

V is TRBV15 and J is TRBJ2-5; TCRdb proposes TRBD2, but this gene call is untestable without DNA. CDR3 size: 15 residues. Germline CDR1 is LNHNV and CDR2 is YYDKDF (reference sequence). The CDR3 loop is CATSRDRGRQETQYF.